This is a list of T cell receptor beta chains from one sample in a study of Graves' ophthalmopathy and Graves' hyperthyroidism. Via MiXCR, TCRdb re-called the multiplex PCR reads, giving one row per CDR3 protein. The repertoire holds about 620,000 distinct CDR3 sequences, approximately 21% seen once, with more than 5.5% in the top ten. The source material was peripheral blood. Receptors were obtained from a young woman with stable Graves' hyperthyroidism. Some clones in this sample may be carry-over from other donors' samples. Each CDR3 is given with its conserved first and last residue. Fields, in order: V gene, D gene, clone size, J gene, CDR3 protein, CDR3 DNA. The D gene is left open where the match is weak. Size is omitted from some rows. Given values are once, few, many or a class for expanded clones.

TRBV28	TRBD2	many	TRBJ2-5	CASSLFAGVETQYF	TGTGCCAGCAGTTTATTTGCGGGGGTGGAGACCCAGTACTTC
TRBV30	TRBD1	NA	TRBJ1-2	CAWSADRGAYGYTF	TGTGCCTGGAGTGCCGACAGGGGTGCCTATGGCTACACCTTC
TRBV28	NA	many	TRBJ1-1	CASSIWGRGMNTEAFF	TGTGCCAGTAGTATTTGGGGGCGGGGGATGAACACTGAAGCTTTCTTT
TRBV5-6	TRBD1	NA	TRBJ2-2	CASSAGGSGELCF	TGTGCCAGCAGCGCAGGGGGCTCCGGGGAGCTGTGTTTT
TRBV12-3/TRBV12-4	NA	NA	TRBJ2-5	CASSTSGGKTQYF	TGTGCCAGCAGTACCTCGGGTGGGAAGACCCAGTACTTC
TRBV6-5	NA	NA	TRBJ2-7	CASSYSFPKDEQYF	TGTGCCAGCAGTTACTCCTTCCCCAAGGACGAGCAGTACTTC
TRBV5-1	TRBD1	few	TRBJ2-7	CASSFLPGQGAYEQYF	TGCGCCAGCAGCTTCCTACCGGGACAGGGGGCTTACGAGCAGTACTTC
TRBV20-1	NA	NA	TRBJ1-1	CSAPGTWTGPTEAFF	TGCAGTGCTCCAGGGACCTGGACTGGACCCACTGAAGCTTTCTTT
TRBV11-2	NA	NA	TRBJ2-4	CASSPEGKNIQYF	TGTGCCAGCAGCCCGGAGGGCAAAAACATTCAGTACTTC
TRBV7-2	NA	many	TRBJ2-5	CASSLAQGGAETQYF	TGTGCCAGCAGCTTAGCGCAGGGGGGCGCGGAGACCCAGTACTTC
TRBV12-3/TRBV12-4	NA	few	TRBJ2-5	CASSTLKTQYF	TGTGCCAGCAGTACCCTAAAGACCCAGTACTTC
TRBV12-3/TRBV12-4	TRBD2	many	TRBJ2-7	CASSRTSGEQYF	TGTGCCAGCAGTCGGACTAGCGGGGAGCAGTACTTC
TRBV11-2	TRBD1	many	TRBJ1-3	CASSSLQGASGNTIYF	TGTGCCAGCAGCTCCTTACAGGGGGCCTCAGGAAACACCATATATTTT
TRBV6-2/TRBV6-3	NA	few	TRBJ2-2	CASSYDGLPNTGELFF	TGTGCCAGCAGTTACGACGGCTTGCCGAACACCGGGGAGCTGTTTTTT
TRBV7-9	TRBD1	many	TRBJ2-5	CASSPRTGGGETQYF	TGTGCCAGCAGCCCCAGGACAGGGGGCGGCGAGACCCAGTACTTC
TRBV5-1	NA	many	TRBJ1-1	CASMQGENTEAFF	TGCGCCAGCATGCAGGGCGAGAACACTGAAGCTTTCTTT
TRBV6-4	TRBD2	many	TRBJ2-2	CASLTGTSGTGELFF	TGTGCCAGCCTAACCGGGACTAGTGGCACCGGGGAGCTGTTTTTT
TRBV5-1	NA	few	TRBJ1-1	CASSLALLSMNTEAFF	TGCGCCAGCAGCTTGGCCCTTTTATCCATGAACACTGAAGCTTTCTTT
TRBV20-1	TRBD2	many	TRBJ2-7	CSAEGGLAGGRYEQYF	TGCAGTGCTGAGGGGGGTCTAGCGGGGGGCCGCTACGAGCAGTACTTC
TRBV4-1	NA	many	TRBJ1-5	CASSQLVLDRNQPQHF	TGCGCCAGCAGCCAACTAGTACTCGACAGGAATCAGCCCCAGCATTTT
TRBV10-3	NA	many	TRBJ2-7	CAISESQGPTYEQYF	TGTGCCATCAGTGAGTCGCAGGGACCCACCTACGAGCAGTACTTC
TRBV6-2/TRBV6-3	TRBD1	many	TRBJ1-1	CASSYESGTVNTEAFF	TGTGCCAGCAGTTACGAATCCGGGACAGTAAACACTGAAGCTTTCTTT